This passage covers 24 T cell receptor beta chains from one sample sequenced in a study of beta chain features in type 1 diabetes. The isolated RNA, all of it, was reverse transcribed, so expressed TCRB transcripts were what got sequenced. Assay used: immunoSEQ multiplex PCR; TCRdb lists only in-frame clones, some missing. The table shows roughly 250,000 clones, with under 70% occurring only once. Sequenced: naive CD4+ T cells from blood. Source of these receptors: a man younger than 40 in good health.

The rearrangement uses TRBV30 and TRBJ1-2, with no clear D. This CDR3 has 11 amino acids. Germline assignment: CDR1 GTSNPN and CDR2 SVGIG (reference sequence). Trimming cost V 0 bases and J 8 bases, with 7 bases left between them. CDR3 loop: CAWSVLSGYTF. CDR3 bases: TGTGCCTGGAGTGTACTGAGCGGCTACACCTTC.

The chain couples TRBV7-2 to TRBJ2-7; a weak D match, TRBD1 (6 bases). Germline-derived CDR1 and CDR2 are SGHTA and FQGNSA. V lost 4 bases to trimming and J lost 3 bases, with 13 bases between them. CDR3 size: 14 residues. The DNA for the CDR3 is TGTGCCAGCAGCTCCTGGAACAGGGACTACGAGCAGTACTTC. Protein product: CASSSWNRDYEQYF.

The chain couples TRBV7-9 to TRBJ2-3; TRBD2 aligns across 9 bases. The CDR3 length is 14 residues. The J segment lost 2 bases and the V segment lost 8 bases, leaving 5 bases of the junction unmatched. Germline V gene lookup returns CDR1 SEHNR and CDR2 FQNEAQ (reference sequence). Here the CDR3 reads CASDRGGATDTQYF. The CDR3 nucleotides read TGTGCCAGCGACCGCGGGGGGGCCACAGATACGCAGTATTTT.

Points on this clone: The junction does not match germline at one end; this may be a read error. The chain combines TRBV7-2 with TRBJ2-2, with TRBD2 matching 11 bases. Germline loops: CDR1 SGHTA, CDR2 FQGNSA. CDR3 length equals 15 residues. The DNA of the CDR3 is TGTGCCAGCAGCCTGACTAGCGGGAACGCCGGGGAGCTGTTTTTT. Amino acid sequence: CASSLTSGNAGELFF.

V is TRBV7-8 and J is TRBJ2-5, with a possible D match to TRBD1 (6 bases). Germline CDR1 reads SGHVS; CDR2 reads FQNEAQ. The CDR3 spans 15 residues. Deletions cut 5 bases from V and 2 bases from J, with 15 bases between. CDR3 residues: CASSPGAHRQETQYF. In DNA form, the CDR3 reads TGTGCCAGCAGCCCAGGGGCCCACAGACAAGAGACCCAGTACTTC. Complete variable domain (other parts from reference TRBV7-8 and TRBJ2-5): GAGVSQSPRYKVAKRGQDVALRCDPISGHVSLFWYQQALGQGPEFLTYFQNEAQLDKSGLPSDRFFAERPEGSVSTLKIQRTQQEDSAVYLCASSPGAHRQETQYFGPGTRLLVL.

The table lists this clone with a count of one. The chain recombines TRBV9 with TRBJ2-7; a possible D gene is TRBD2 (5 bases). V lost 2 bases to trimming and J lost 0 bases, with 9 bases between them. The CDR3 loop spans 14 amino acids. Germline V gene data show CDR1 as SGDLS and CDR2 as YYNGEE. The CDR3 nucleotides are TGTGCCAGCAGCGTCCGAGCGGACTCCTACGAGCAGTACTTC. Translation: CASSVRADSYEQYF.

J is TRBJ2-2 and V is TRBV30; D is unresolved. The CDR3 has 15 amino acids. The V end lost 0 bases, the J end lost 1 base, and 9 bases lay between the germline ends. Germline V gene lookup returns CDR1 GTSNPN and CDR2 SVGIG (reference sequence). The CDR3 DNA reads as TGTGCCTGGAGTGTTTTAAGGGTGAACACCGGGGAGCTGTTTTTT. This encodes CAWSVLRVNTGELFF.

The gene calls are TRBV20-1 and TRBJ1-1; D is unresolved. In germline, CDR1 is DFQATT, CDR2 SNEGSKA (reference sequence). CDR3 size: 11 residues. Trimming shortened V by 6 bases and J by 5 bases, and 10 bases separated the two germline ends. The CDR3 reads CSAYLLTEAFF. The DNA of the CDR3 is TGCAGTGCCTACCTTCTGACTGAAGCTTTCTTT.

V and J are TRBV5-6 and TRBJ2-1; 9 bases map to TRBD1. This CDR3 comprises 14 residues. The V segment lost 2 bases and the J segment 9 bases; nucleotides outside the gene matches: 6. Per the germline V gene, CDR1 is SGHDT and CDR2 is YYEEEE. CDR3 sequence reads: CASSFRDRASEQFF. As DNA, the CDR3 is TGTGCCAGCAGCTTCCGGGACAGGGCCAGTGAGCAGTTCTTC. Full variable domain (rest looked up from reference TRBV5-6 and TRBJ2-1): DAGVTQSPTHLIKTRGQQVTLRCSPKSGHDTVSWYQQALGQGPQFIFQYYEEEERQRGNFPDRFSGHQFPNYSSELNVNALLLGDSALYLCASSFRDRASEQFFGPGTRLTVL.

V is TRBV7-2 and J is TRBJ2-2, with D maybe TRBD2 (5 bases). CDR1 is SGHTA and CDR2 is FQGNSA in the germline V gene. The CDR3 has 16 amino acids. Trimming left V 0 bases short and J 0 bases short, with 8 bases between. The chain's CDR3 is CASSLARGTNTGELFF. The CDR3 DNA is TGTGCCAGCAGCTTAGCCCGGGGAACGAACACCGGGGAGCTGTTTTTT.

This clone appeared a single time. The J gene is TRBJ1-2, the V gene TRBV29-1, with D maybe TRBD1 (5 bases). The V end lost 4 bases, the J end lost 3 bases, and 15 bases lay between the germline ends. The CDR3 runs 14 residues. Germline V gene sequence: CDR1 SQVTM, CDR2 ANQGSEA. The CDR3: CSVARGPRDYGYTF. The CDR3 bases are TGCAGCGTTGCCCGGGGACCCCGAGACTATGGCTACACCTTC.

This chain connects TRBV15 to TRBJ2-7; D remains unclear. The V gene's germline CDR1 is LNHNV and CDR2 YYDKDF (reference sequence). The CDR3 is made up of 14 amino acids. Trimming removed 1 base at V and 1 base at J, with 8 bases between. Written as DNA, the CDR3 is TGTGCCACCAGCAGAGGTGTTATTTCCTACGAGCAGTACTTC. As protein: CATSRGVISYEQYF.

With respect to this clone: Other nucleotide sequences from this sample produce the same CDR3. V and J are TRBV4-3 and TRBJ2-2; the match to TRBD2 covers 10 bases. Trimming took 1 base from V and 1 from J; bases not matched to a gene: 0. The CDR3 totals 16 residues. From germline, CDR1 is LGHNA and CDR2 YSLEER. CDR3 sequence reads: CASSQGTSGNTGELFF. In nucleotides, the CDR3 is TGCGCCAGCAGCCAAGGGACTAGCGGGAACACCGGGGAGCTGTTTTTT.

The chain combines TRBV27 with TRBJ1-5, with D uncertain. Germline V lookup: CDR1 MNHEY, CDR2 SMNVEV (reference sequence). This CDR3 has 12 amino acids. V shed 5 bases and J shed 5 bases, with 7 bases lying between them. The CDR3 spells CASSLEHQPQHF. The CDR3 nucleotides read TGTGCCAGCAGTCTGGAGCATCAGCCCCAGCATTTT.

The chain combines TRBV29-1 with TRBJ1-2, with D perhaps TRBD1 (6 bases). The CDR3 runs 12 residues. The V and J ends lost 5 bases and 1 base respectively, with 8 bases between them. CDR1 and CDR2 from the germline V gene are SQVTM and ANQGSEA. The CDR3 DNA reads TGCAGCGTTTACAGGGTTAACTATGGCTACACCTTC. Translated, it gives CSVYRVNYGYTF.

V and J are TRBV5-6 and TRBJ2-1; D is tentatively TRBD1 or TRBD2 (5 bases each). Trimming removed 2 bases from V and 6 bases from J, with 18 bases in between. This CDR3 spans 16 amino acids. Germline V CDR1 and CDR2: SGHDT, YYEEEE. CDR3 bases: TGTGCCAGCAGCTTCTGGGACCTGGCCGTTCGCAATGAGCAGTTCTTC. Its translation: CASSFWDLAVRNEQFF. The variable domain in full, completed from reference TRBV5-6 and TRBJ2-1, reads DAGVTQSPTHLIKTRGQQVTLRCSPKSGHDTVSWYQQALGQGPQFIFQYYEEEERQRGNFPDRFSGHQFPNYSSELNVNALLLGDSALYLCASSFWDLAVRNEQFFGPGTRLTVL.

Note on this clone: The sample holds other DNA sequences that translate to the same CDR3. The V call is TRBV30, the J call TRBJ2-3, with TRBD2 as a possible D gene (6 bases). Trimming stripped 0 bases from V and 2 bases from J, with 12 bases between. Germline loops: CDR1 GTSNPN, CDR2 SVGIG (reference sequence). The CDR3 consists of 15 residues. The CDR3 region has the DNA TGTGCCTGGAGTGTACTGGCGGGGCTCACAGATACGCAGTATTTT. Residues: CAWSVLAGLTDTQYF.

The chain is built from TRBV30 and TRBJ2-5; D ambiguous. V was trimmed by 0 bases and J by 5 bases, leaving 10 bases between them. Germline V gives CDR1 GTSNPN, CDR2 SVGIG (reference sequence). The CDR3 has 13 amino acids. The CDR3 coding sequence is TGTGCCTGGAGTGTGCAGACGGTGGAGACCCAGTACTTC. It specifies CAWSVQTVETQYF.

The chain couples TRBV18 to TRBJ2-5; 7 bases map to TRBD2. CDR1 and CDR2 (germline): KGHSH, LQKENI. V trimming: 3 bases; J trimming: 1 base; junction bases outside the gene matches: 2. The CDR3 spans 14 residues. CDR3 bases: TGTGCCAGCTCACCTAGGACTAGCCAAGAGACCCAGTACTTC. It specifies CASSPRTSQETQYF.

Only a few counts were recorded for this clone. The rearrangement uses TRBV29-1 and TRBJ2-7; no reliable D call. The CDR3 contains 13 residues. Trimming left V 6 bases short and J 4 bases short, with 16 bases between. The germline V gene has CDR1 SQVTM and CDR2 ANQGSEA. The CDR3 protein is CSVAHGVGYEQYF. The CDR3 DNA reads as TGCAGCGTCGCTCACGGTGTGGGATACGAGCAGTACTTC.

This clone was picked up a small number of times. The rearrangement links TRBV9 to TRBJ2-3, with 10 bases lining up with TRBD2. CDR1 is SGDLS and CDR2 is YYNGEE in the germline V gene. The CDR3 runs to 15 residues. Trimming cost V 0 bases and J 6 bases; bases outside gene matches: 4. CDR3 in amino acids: CASSVGTSGFDTQYF. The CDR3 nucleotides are TGTGCCAGCAGCGTAGGGACTAGCGGATTTGATACGCAGTATTTT.

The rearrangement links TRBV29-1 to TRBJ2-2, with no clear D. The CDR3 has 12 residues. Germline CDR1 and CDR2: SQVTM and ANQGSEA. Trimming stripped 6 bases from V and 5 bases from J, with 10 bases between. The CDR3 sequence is CSVKRATGELFF. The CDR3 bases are TGCAGCGTAAAAAGGGCTACCGGGGAGCTGTTTTTT.

CDR3 sequence reads: CASSERRRTDTQYF. The CDR3, as DNA: TGTGCCAGCAGTGAAAGACGGAGAACAGATACGCAGTATTTT. The chain employs TRBV2 and TRBJ2-3; D is undetermined. Trimming took off 2 bases at V and 3 bases at J, with 9 bases between the two ends. This CDR3 is built from 14 residues. The germline CDR1 and CDR2 sequences are SNHLY and FYNNEI. Variable domain in full (rest from reference TRBV2 and TRBJ2-3): EPEVTQTPSHQVTQMGQEVILRCVPISNHLYFYWYRQILGQKVEFLVSFYNNEISEKSEIFDDQFSVERPDGSNFTLKIRSTKLEDSAMYFCASSERRRTDTQYFGPGTRLTVL.

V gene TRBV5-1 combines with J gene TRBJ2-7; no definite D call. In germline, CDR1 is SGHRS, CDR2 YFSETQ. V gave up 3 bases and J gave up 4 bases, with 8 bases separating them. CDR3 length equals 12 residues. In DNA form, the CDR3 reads TGCGCCAGCAGCTCTACAAGGTACGAGCAGTACTTC. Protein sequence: CASSSTRYEQYF.